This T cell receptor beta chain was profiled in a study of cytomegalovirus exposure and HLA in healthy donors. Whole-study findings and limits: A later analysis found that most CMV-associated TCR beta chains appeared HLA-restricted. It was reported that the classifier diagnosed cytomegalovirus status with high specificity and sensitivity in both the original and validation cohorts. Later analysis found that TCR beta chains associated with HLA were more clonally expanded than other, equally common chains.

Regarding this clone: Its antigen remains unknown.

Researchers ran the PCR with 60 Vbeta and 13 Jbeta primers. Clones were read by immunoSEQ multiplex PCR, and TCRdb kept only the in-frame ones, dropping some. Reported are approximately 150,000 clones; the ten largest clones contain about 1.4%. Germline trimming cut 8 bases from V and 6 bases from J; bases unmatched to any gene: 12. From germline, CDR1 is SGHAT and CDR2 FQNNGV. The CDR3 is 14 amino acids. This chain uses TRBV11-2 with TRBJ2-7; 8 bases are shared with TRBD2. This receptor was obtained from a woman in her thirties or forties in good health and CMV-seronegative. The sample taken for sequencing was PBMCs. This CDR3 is CASPGGAPRGEQYV. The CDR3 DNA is TGTGCCAGCCCGGGGGGGGCGCCCCGAGGCGAGCAGTACGTC.